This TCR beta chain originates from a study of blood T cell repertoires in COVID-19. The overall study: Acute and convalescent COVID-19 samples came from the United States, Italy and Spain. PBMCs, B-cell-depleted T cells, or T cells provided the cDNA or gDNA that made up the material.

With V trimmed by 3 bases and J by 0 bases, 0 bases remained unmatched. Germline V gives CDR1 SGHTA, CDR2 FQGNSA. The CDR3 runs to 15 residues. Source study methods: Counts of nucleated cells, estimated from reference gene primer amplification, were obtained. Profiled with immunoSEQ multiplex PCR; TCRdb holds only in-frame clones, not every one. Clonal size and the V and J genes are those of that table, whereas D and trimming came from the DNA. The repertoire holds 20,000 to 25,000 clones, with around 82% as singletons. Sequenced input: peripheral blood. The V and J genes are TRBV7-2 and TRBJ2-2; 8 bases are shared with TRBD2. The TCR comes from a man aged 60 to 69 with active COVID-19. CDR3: CASSLTSANTGELFF. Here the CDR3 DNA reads TGTGCCAGCAGCTTGACTAGCGCGAACACCGGGGAGCTGTTTTTT.